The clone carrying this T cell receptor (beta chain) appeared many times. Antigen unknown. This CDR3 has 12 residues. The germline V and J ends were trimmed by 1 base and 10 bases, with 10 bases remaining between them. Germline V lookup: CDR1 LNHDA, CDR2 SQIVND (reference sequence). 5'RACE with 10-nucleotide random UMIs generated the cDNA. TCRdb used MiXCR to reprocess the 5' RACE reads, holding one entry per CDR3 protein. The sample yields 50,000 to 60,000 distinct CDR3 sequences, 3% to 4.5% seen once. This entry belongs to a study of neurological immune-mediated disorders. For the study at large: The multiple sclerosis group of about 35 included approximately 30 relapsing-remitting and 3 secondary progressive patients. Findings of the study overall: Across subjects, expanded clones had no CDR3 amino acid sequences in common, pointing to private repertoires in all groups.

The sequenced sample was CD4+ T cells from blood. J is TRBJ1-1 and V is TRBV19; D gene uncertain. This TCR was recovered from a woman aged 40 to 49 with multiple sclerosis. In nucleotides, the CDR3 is TGTGCCAGTAGTATAGGGCCAGCCGGAGCTTTCTTT. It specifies CASSIGPAGAFF.